This T cell receptor beta chain was retrieved from a study of blood T cells in healthy people across ages. This clonotype was picked up many times. Its specificity is unknown. A second about 7 to 12 cycle PCR used barcoded and J-beta primers. Researchers report that a template-switch adaptor with 12 random nucleotides tagged each cDNA molecule. Each CDR3 protein gets one entry after TCRdb re-called the 5' RACE reads with MiXCR. This table holds 600,000 or so distinct CDR3 sequences, about 30% found once. Study-wide results and limits: Since the PBMCs were unsorted, naive and antigen-experienced cells could not be conclusively compared.

From germline, CDR1 is DFQATT and CDR2 SNEGSKA (reference sequence). The V end lost 0 bases, the J end lost 3 bases, and 14 bases lay between the germline ends. This CDR3 has 15 amino acids. The chain carries TRBV20-1 and TRBJ2-5, with D tentatively TRBD2 (7 bases). The specimen sequenced was blood. This clonotype was obtained from a woman aged 80 or over in good health. DNA of the CDR3: TGCAGTGCTAGAGACGGGTGGGGGGGCAAAGAGACCCAGTACTTC. Protein sequence: CSARDGWGGKETQYF.